This T cell receptor (beta chain) was documented in a study of cytomegalovirus exposure and HLA in healthy donors. Study results and limitations: Per published accounts, TCR beta sequences correctly predicted the HLA-A and HLA-B alleles of most subjects.

Amplification used 60 Vbeta primers and 13 Jbeta primers. As processed by the authors: Per a later analysis, the number of unique TCR beta chains was roughly 80 million, of which roughly 9.9 million were shared. Assay: immunoSEQ multiplex PCR; the TCRdb copy retains only in-frame clones and omits some. Clone size and the V and J calls come from that table; the DNA yielded D and trimming. The sample lists more than 150,000 clones; about three quarters were seen once. As to this clone: Antigen specificity is unknown.

Trimming took 0 bases from V and 3 from J, leaving 9 bases between them. Germline values: CDR1 SGDLS, CDR2 YYNGEE. CDR3 length: 15 residues. Sequencing was done on a sample of PBMCs. This sequence joins TRBV9 and TRBJ2-2; possible D gene TRBD2, 6 bases. The TCR originated in a man younger than 35 in good health and CMV-seronegative. The CDR3 reads CASSVGTIHTGELFF. Here the CDR3 DNA reads TGTGCCAGCAGCGTAGGGACTATCCACACCGGGGAGCTGTTTTTT.